Presented here are 19 T cell receptor beta chains from one specimen sequenced in a study of T cell responses to AZD1222 COVID-19 vaccine. Sequencing was performed with immunoSEQ multiplex PCR; in TCRdb, only in-frame clones are kept and a portion is missing. Seen here are some 39,000 clones, 90% observed once, and the top ten hold roughly 35%. Specimen: peripheral blood, collected 28 days after the second AZD1222 dose. The receptors come from an adult who received the AZD1222 COVID-19 vaccine.

The V and J genes are TRBV7-9 and TRBJ2-5; perhaps D is TRBD1 or TRBD2 (5 bases each). CDR3 length equals 16 residues. The germline V gene has CDR1 SEHNR and CDR2 FQNEAQ (reference sequence). Trimming removed 4 bases from V and 0 bases from J, with 15 bases in between. CDR3 in DNA: TGTGCCAGCAGCTCAATGGACTGGGGCCACCAAGAGACCCAGTACTTC. This codes for CASSSMDWGHQETQYF.

A single count supports this clone. The rearrangement links TRBV6-5 to TRBJ1-2; perhaps TRBD1 as D (5 bases). The CDR3 runs to 15 residues. Trimming left V 7 bases short and J 4 bases short, with 19 bases between. The germline gives CDR1 MNHEY, CDR2 SVGAGI. CDR3 amino acids: CASNYGRGSLYGYTF. The CDR3 DNA is TGTGCCAGCAACTACGGTCGGGGCTCCCTCTATGGCTACACCTTC.

This chain links TRBV5-4 with TRBJ1-1; TRBD1 matches at 7 bases. The CDR3 consists of 15 residues. Looked up from germline, CDR1 is SGHNT and CDR2 is YYREEE (reference sequence). Trimming removed 4 bases from V and 0 bases from J; junction bases left unmatched: 6. This CDR3 is CASSVYRGMNTEAFF. The CDR3 DNA reads TGTGCCAGCAGCGTGTACAGGGGTATGAACACTGAAGCTTTCTTT.

The chain is built from TRBV25-1 and TRBJ1-1; D unresolved. The CDR3 consists of 14 residues. Germline V CDR1 and CDR2: MGHDK, SYGVNS. V gave up 5 bases and J gave up 0 bases, with 10 bases separating them. CDR3 in DNA: TGTGCCAGCAGTAAGACCGGTGTGAACACTGAAGCTTTCTTT. Protein product: CASSKTGVNTEAFF.

V is TRBV30 and J is TRBJ1-1; D may be TRBD1 (5 bases). CDR3 length equals 13 residues. The germline V gene encodes CDR1 GTSNPN and CDR2 SVGIG (reference sequence). The germline V and J ends were trimmed by 3 bases and 1 base, with 9 bases remaining between them. The CDR3 nucleotides are TGTGCCTGGAGCGGGAGGGGGAACACTGAAGCTTTCTTT. Translated: CAWSGRGNTEAFF. Full variable domain (remainder filled in from reference TRBV30 and TRBJ1-1): SQTIHQWPATLVQPVGSPLSLECTVEGTSNPNLYWYRQAAGRGLQLLFYSVGIGQISSEVPQNLSASRPQDRQFILSSKKLLLSDSGFYLCAWSGRGNTEAFFGQGTRLTVV.

The V gene is TRBV12-3 or TRBV12-4, the J gene TRBJ1-5; D is ambiguous. V was cut by 1 base and J by 11 bases, with 6 bases left in between. This CDR3 is 11 amino acids long. The CDR3 loop is CASSLGEAQHF. In DNA form, the CDR3 reads TGTGCCAGCAGTTTAGGGGAGGCCCAGCATTTT.

V is TRBV7-9 and J is TRBJ1-4; D perhaps matches TRBD1 (6 bases). Per the germline V gene, CDR1 is SEHNR and CDR2 is FQNEAQ (reference sequence). Trimming removed 11 bases from V and 7 bases from J, with 17 bases in between. The CDR3 runs to 13 residues. Written as DNA, the CDR3 is TGTGCCGCCTCGTGGGGAGGGGGTGAAAAACTGTTTTTT. Translation: CAASWGGGEKLFF. The entire variable domain, with the rest obtained from reference TRBV7-9 and TRBJ1-4, is as follows: DTGVSQNPRHKITKRGQNVTFRCDPISEHNRLYWYRQTLGQGPEFLTYFQNEAQLEKSRLLSDRFSAERPKGSFSTLEIQRTEQGDSAMYLCAASWGGGEKLFFGSGTQLSVL.

The chain employs TRBV4-2 and TRBJ2-3, with D possibly being TRBD2 (5 bases). V was trimmed by 0 bases and J by 6 bases, leaving 7 bases between them. From germline, CDR1 is LGHNA and CDR2 YNFKEQ. CDR3 length: 13 amino acids. In DNA, the CDR3 is TGTGCCAGCAGCCAAGATCGCGGGGATACGCAGTATTTT. This encodes CASSQDRGDTQYF.

The chain employs TRBV6-5 and TRBJ1-1, with D hard to call. Germline V CDR1 and CDR2: MNHEY, SVGAGI. V was trimmed by 0 bases and J by 2 bases, leaving 10 bases between them. The CDR3 extends over 15 amino acids. The DNA for the CDR3 is TGTGCCAGCAGTTACTCAGTTTTACTCAACACTGAAGCTTTCTTT. As protein: CASSYSVLLNTEAFF.

This sequence joins TRBV5-4 and TRBJ2-2, with 8 bases identical to TRBD2. The CDR3 contains 17 residues. The germline V gene encodes CDR1 SGHNT and CDR2 YYREEE (reference sequence). The V gene end was trimmed by 0 bases and the J gene end by 7 bases; junction bases not matched to a gene: 11. The CDR3 DNA reads as TGTGCCAGCAGCTTGGTCAGCCGGGGGGGCTTATTCGGGGAGCTGTTTTTT. Its translation: CASSLVSRGGLFGELFF.

This chain uses TRBV7-2 with TRBJ1-4, with 8 bases lining up with TRBD1. V was pared by 3 bases and J by 7 bases, with 4 bases of the junction left unmatched. Germline V gene data show CDR1 as SGHTA and CDR2 as FQGNSA. The CDR3 is 14 amino acids. The CDR3 coding sequence is TGTGCCAGCAGCTTCGGCAGGGGGCGTGAAAAACTGTTTTTT. Its protein product is CASSFGRGREKLFF.

The chain is built from TRBV4-2 and TRBJ2-2; the D is unclear. Trimming took 4 bases from V and 1 from J, leaving 7 bases between them. This CDR3 has 14 amino acids. Per germline, CDR1 LGHNA and CDR2 YNFKEQ. The CDR3 is CASSPDENTGELFF. The DNA for the CDR3 is TGTGCCAGCAGCCCGGACGAGAACACCGGGGAGCTGTTTTTT.

This clone was observed once. The chain joins TRBV5-4 to TRBJ1-4; the D is unclear. V gave up 2 bases and J gave up 7 bases, with 18 bases separating them. Germline CDR1 SGHNT, CDR2 YYREEE (reference sequence). The CDR3 loop spans 16 amino acids. CDR3 bases: TGTGCCAGCAGCTTCGGCGGGGTCGGGAATAGTGAAAAACTGTTTTTT. Its protein product is CASSFGGVGNSEKLFF.

This clone has just a few counts. The chain joins TRBV15 to TRBJ2-7; 9 bases line up with TRBD1. Losses at the gene ends were 3 bases for V and 5 bases for J; bases not matched to a gene: 8. The CDR3 totals 15 residues. Germline V gene sequence: CDR1 LNHNV, CDR2 YYDKDF (reference sequence). The DNA for the CDR3 is TGTGCCACCAGCAGTAGGACAGGGGAAGGGGACGAGCAGTACTTC. This encodes CATSSRTGEGDEQYF.

The chain is built from TRBV19 and TRBJ1-5; D is ambiguous. The CDR3 has 15 residues. Germline V gives CDR1 LNHDA, CDR2 SQIVND (reference sequence). Trimming left V 7 bases short and J 2 bases short, with 15 bases between. This CDR3 is CASTNWGWRNQPQHF. CDR3 DNA: TGTGCCAGTACTAATTGGGGTTGGCGCAATCAGCCCCAGCATTTT.

The chain couples TRBV6-2 or TRBV6-3 to TRBJ1-1; 8 bases line up with TRBD1. Germline V gives CDR1 MNHEY, CDR2 SVGEGT. The CDR3 runs to 17 residues. V shed 6 bases and J 0 bases; nucleotides not matched to a gene: 12. CDR3 coding DNA: TGTGCCAGCAGCGATCTCGGGACAGGTTCCATGAACACTGAAGCTTTCTTT. Protein product: CASSDLGTGSMNTEAFF.

The chain combines TRBV7-6 with TRBJ1-1; possibly TRBD1 for D (5 bases). Germline V gene sequence: CDR1 SGHVS, CDR2 FNYEAQ. CDR3 length: 13 residues. V lost 5 bases and J 2 bases, leaving 9 bases between the germline ends. The CDR3 sequence is CASSRDFNTEAFF. The CDR3 nucleotides read TGTGCCAGCAGCCGGGACTTCAACACTGAAGCTTTCTTT.

The chain joins TRBV4-3 to TRBJ2-3; TRBD2 agrees at 8 bases. Germline V lookup: CDR1 LGHNA, CDR2 YSLEER. V shed 4 bases, J shed 3 bases, and the junction held 9 bases outside the gene matches. CDR3 length: 16 residues. CDR3 nucleotides: TGCGCCAGCAGCCTAGGGGCGACGGGGGGGACAGATACGCAGTATTTT. This sequence encodes CASSLGATGGTDTQYF.

The chain is built from TRBV29-1 and TRBJ2-7; D is undetermined. V was pared by 4 bases and J by 4 bases, with 8 bases between. Germline V lookup: CDR1 SQVTM, CDR2 ANQGSEA. The CDR3 spans 11 residues. This CDR3 reads CSVADLYEQYF. Here the CDR3 DNA reads TGCAGCGTTGCCGATTTATACGAGCAGTACTTC.